The 22 T cell receptor beta chains presented below share a single source sample, sequenced in a study of OX40 agonist ivuxolimab in advanced cancers. The protocol was immunoSEQ multiplex PCR, while the TCRdb copy is restricted to in-frame clones and leaves out a portion. The sample lists tens of thousands of clones, 89% occurring once. The sequencing used CD4+ or CD8+ T cells sorted from blood, collected in a trial of the OX40 agonist ivuxolimab. These receptors were collected from an adult with an advanced solid tumor such as melanoma, head and neck, liver or kidney cancer.

The CDR3 region is CASSIIQGALRKAFF. The CDR3 region has the DNA TGTGCCAGTAGTATAATACAGGGGGCGTTAAGGAAAGCTTTCTTT. The rearrangement uses TRBV19 and TRBJ1-1, with 9 bases that match TRBD1. V lost 2 bases and J lost 9; bases outside the gene matches: 10. The CDR3 contains 15 residues. Germline loops: CDR1 LNHDA, CDR2 SQIVND (reference sequence).

The chain employs TRBV4-3 and TRBJ2-6, with 8 bases fitting TRBD1. The CDR3 loop spans 18 amino acids. Germline assignment: CDR1 LGHNA and CDR2 YSLEER. J was trimmed by 4 bases and V by 3 bases; bases with no gene match: 11. Here the CDR3 DNA reads TGCGCCAGCAGCCACGGGTATTCAGGGGGCGCGGGGGCCAACGTCCTGACTTTC. Its translation is CASSHGYSGGAGANVLTF.

The chain uses TRBV30 and TRBJ2-5; maybe TRBD2 (7 bases). V was pared by 4 bases and J by 7 bases, with 19 bases between. From germline, CDR1 is GTSNPN and CDR2 SVGIG (reference sequence). The CDR3 sequence is 14 residues long. CDR3 loop: CAWNHPGGRGTQYF. CDR3 bases: TGTGCCTGGAACCACCCGGGGGGCAGGGGGACCCAGTACTTC.

The chain recombines TRBV7-3 with TRBJ1-4, with 7 bases that match TRBD1. V gave up 6 bases and J gave up 7 bases; unmatched junction bases: 5. The CDR3 is made up of 13 amino acids. Germline CDR1 SGHTA, CDR2 FQGTGA. CDR3 loop: CASSRQGGEKLFF. CDR3 sequence (DNA): TGTGCCAGCAGTAGACAGGGTGGTGAAAAACTGTTTTTT.

This chain connects TRBV28 to TRBJ1-2; D gene unclear. CDR3 length equals 14 residues. Germline lookup yields CDR1 MDHEN and CDR2 SYDVKM. Trimming cost V 3 bases and J 5 bases, with 13 bases left between them. The CDR3 sequence is CASSFGSEKYGYTF. The CDR3 bases are TGTGCCAGCAGTTTTGGGAGCGAGAAGTATGGCTACACCTTC.

This clone showed up just once. V usage is TRBV15 and J usage is TRBJ1-4; D is perhaps TRBD1 (5 bases). V lost 0 bases, J lost 7 bases, and 21 bases lay in between. This CDR3 spans 18 amino acids. Germline assignment: CDR1 LNHNV and CDR2 YYDKDF (reference sequence). Here the CDR3 reads CATSRDHSLSGGGEKLFF. CDR3 bases: TGTGCCACCAGCAGAGATCACTCTTTATCGGGGGGTGGTGAAAAACTGTTTTTT.

V and J are TRBV7-8 and TRBJ2-3; the D gene is possibly TRBD2 (7 bases). V lost 4 bases, J lost 3 bases, and 23 bases lay in between. The CDR3 has 18 amino acids. Germline CDR1 SGHVS, CDR2 FQNEAQ. This CDR3 is CASSSYRGAPISTDTQYF. The CDR3 DNA reads as TGTGCCAGCAGCTCTTATCGGGGGGCCCCAATAAGTACAGATACGCAGTATTTT. Full variable domain (missing parts from reference TRBV7-8 and TRBJ2-3): GAGVSQSPRYKVAKRGQDVALRCDPISGHVSLFWYQQALGQGPEFLTYFQNEAQLDKSGLPSDRFFAERPEGSVSTLKIQRTQQEDSAVYLCASSSYRGAPISTDTQYFGPGTRLTVL.

This chain connects TRBV27 to TRBJ2-6, with D tentatively TRBD2 (5 bases). The CDR3 extends over 17 amino acids. CDR1 is MNHEY and CDR2 is SMNVEV in the germline V gene (reference sequence). V lost 4 bases to trimming and J lost 2 bases, with 15 bases between them. CDR3 DNA sequence: TGTGCCAGCAGTTCGGTCCGGGGTCTTACTGGGGCCAACGTCCTGACTTTC. This codes for CASSSVRGLTGANVLTF.

This clone appeared once. The CDR3 is CASSVVPNLDNEQFF. CDR3 coding DNA: TGTGCCAGCAGCGTAGTTCCGAACCTGGACAATGAGCAGTTCTTC. The V gene is TRBV9, the J gene TRBJ2-1, with no clear D. The V gene lost 0 bases and the J gene lost 5 bases, with 12 bases spanning the gap. The CDR3 consists of 15 residues. Looked up from germline, CDR1 is SGDLS and CDR2 is YYNGEE.

The chain combines TRBV28 with TRBJ1-3; the D is unclear. CDR1 and CDR2 (germline): MDHEN, SYDVKM. This CDR3 contains 13 residues. The ends were cut back, 3 bases at V and 0 bases at J, with 3 bases in the middle. Written as DNA, the CDR3 is TGTGCCAGCAGTTTGGACTCTGGAAACACCATATATTTT. It yields the protein CASSLDSGNTIYF.

The gene calls are TRBV7-2 and TRBJ1-1; 8 nucleotides line up with TRBD1. Germline V gene lookup returns CDR1 SGHTA and CDR2 FQGNSA. The ends lost 0 bases at V and 0 bases at J; junction bases unmatched: 9. The CDR3 covers 18 residues. Here the CDR3 reads CASSLAPGGQALNTEAFF. The CDR3 bases are TGTGCCAGCAGCTTAGCCCCGGGGGGACAGGCGCTGAACACTGAAGCTTTCTTT.

J is TRBJ2-7 and V is TRBV5-6, with 12 bases lining up with TRBD2. There are 14 residues in the CDR3. V lost 0 bases and J lost 13; bases outside the gene matches: 8. CDR1 and CDR2 from the germline V gene are SGHDT and YYEEEE. The CDR3, as DNA: TGTGCCAGCAGCTTGGTGCTAGCGGGAGGGCCGCAATACTTC. Encoded protein: CASSLVLAGGPQYF.

V and J are TRBV28 and TRBJ2-7, with D tentatively TRBD1 (5 bases). The CDR3 has 14 amino acids. Trimming removed 8 bases from V and 2 bases from J, with 16 bases in between. CDR1 is MDHEN and CDR2 is SYDVKM in the germline V gene. In nucleotides, the CDR3 is TGTGCCAGCGTTAGGGATCAGGGTACCTACGAGCAGTACTTC. Its protein product is CASVRDQGTYEQYF.

The chain joins TRBV28 to TRBJ1-1; 7 bases are shared with TRBD1. After removal of 6 bases from V and 2 bases from J, the junction contained 15 bases not matched to a gene. The CDR3 runs to 17 residues. Germline assignment: CDR1 MDHEN and CDR2 SYDVKM. The chain's CDR3 is CASSPHLQGDRNTEAFF. CDR3 sequence (DNA): TGTGCCAGCAGCCCCCACCTTCAGGGGGACCGTAACACTGAAGCTTTCTTT. The full variable domain, completed using reference TRBV28 and TRBJ1-1, is DVKVTQSSRYLVKRTGEKVFLECVQDMDHENMFWYRQDPGLGLRLIYFSYDVKMKEKGDIPEGYSVSREKKERFSLILESASTNQTSMYLCASSPHLQGDRNTEAFFGQGTRLTVV.

The rearrangement links TRBV7-2 to TRBJ2-3, with TRBD2 matching over 8 bases. The trim removed 4 bases at V and 0 bases at J, leaving 3 bases unmatched. Germline assignment: CDR1 SGHTA and CDR2 FQGNSA. The CDR3 is 15 amino acids. CDR3 loop: CASSSGGHSTDTQYF. The CDR3 coding sequence is TGTGCCAGCAGCTCGGGGGGGCATAGCACAGATACGCAGTATTTT. The complete variable domain, with remaining parts taken from reference TRBV7-2 and TRBJ2-3, reads GAGVSQSPSNKVTEKGKDVELRCDPISGHTALYWYRQSLGQGLEFLIYFQGNSAPDKSGLPSDRFSAERTGGSVSTLTIQRTQQEDSAVYLCASSSGGHSTDTQYFGPGTRLTVL.

The CDR3 spells CASSQNRGAGETQYF. The CDR3 DNA follows: TGCGCCAGCAGCCAGAATCGGGGGGCGGGGGAGACCCAGTACTTC. This chain links TRBV4-3 with TRBJ2-5, with D maybe TRBD2 (7 bases). Germline CDR1 and CDR2: LGHNA and YSLEER. There are 15 residues in the CDR3. The V gene lost 3 bases and the J gene lost 5 bases, with 16 bases spanning the gap.

A remark on this clone: A junction boundary mismatches the germline segment, possibly from a read error. V and J are TRBV7-7 and TRBJ2-7; D call uncertain. The CDR3 consists of 13 residues. The germline gives CDR1 SSHAT, CDR2 FNYEAQ (reference sequence). CDR3 DNA: TGTGCTAGCAGCTTCGGGTACTCGAACGAGCAGTACTTC. Protein sequence: CASSFGYSNEQYF.

The chain links TRBV15 to TRBJ2-6; D unclear. The CDR3 extends over 18 amino acids. The germline V gene has CDR1 LNHNV and CDR2 YYDKDF (reference sequence). V gave up 0 bases and J gave up 0 bases, with 12 bases separating them. The CDR3 nucleotides are TGTGCCACCAGCAGAGATCGGGTCCTAAGCTCTGGGGCCAACGTCCTGACTTTC. Its translation is CATSRDRVLSSGANVLTF.

This clone showed up just once. The genes are TRBV10-3 and TRBJ2-1; 9 nucleotides match TRBD2. CDR3 length equals 15 residues. Germline-derived CDR1 and CDR2 are ENHRY and SYGVKD. V shed 5 bases, J shed 7 bases, and the junction held 9 bases outside the gene matches. The chain's CDR3 is CAISQTSGVVNEQFF. DNA of the CDR3: TGTGCCATCAGTCAGACTAGCGGAGTCGTGAATGAGCAGTTCTTC.

The table lists this clone with a count of one. This chain joins TRBV9 and TRBJ2-1, with 8 bases aligning to TRBD1. Germline CDR1 SGDLS, CDR2 YYNGEE. CDR3 length equals 16 residues. V was clipped by 0 bases and J by 4 bases; unmatched bases: 6. Here the CDR3 reads CASSVGDRGRYNEQFF. In DNA, the CDR3 is TGTGCCAGCAGCGTAGGAGACAGGGGCCGTTACAATGAGCAGTTCTTC.

A single count supports this clone. This chain links TRBV6-1 with TRBJ1-2; D remains unclear. Trimming removed 2 bases from V and 8 bases from J, with 12 bases in between. The CDR3 extends over 13 amino acids. Germline values: CDR1 MNHNS, CDR2 SASEGT. This CDR3 reads CASSERKWIGYTF. The CDR3 DNA is TGTGCCAGCAGTGAACGGAAGTGGATCGGCTACACCTTC.

The V gene is TRBV11-2, the J gene TRBJ2-1; 10 nucleotides line up with TRBD2. The germline gives CDR1 SGHAT, CDR2 FQNNGV. The CDR3 length is 15 residues. The junction had 6 bases not matched to a gene; V was cut back by 5 bases and J by 5 bases. In DNA form, the CDR3 reads TGTGCCAGCAGCAAGGAGCTAGCGGGGGACAATGAGCAGTTCTTC. As protein: CASSKELAGDNEQFF.